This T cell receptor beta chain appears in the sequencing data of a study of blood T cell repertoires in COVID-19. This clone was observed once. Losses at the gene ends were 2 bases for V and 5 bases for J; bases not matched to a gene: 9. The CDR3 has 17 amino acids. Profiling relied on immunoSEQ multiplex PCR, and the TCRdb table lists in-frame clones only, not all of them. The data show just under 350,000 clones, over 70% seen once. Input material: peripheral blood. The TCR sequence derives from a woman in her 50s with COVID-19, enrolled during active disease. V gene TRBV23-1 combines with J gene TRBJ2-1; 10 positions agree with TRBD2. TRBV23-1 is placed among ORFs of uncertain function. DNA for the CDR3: TGCGCCAGCAGTCAACCCAGCGGGAGGGCCATCGACAATGAGCAGTTCTTC. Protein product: CASSQPSGRAIDNEQFF.